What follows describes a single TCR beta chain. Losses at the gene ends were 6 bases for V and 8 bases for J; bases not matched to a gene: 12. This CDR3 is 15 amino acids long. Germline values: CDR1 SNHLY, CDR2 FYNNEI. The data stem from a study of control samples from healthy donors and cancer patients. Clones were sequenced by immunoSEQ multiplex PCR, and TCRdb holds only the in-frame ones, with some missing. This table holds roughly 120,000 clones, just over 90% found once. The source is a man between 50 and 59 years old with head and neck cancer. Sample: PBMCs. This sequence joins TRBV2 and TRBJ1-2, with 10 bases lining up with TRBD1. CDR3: CASSLRPGQGGGYTF. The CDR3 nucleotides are TGTGCCAGCAGCCTCCGGCCCGGACAGGGGGGCGGCTACACCTTC.